The clone carrying this T cell receptor (beta chain) has just one count. This specimen belongs to a study of blood T cell repertoires in COVID-19. About the study: Samples representing acute and convalescent COVID-19 were sourced from the United States, Italy and Spain. Sources were T cells, B-cell-depleted T cells, or PBMCs; the material itself was cDNA or gDNA.

In the study's own analysis: Reference gene primers were amplified, and this amplification served to estimate nucleated cell counts. Profiling relied on immunoSEQ multiplex PCR, and the TCRdb table lists in-frame clones only, not all of them. V, J and clone size were drawn from that table, and D and trimming were deduced from the DNA. The table includes 160,000 or so clones, roughly nine tenths detected once. The sequenced sample consisted of peripheral blood. The TCR comes from a woman between 65 and 79 years old with acute or convalescent COVID-19.

CDR3 sequence (DNA): TGTGCCAGTAGTATTGGAGGGTTCCATGGCTACACCTTC. Translated, it gives CASSIGGFHGYTF. The rearrangement links TRBV19 to TRBJ1-2; D ambiguous. V lost 3 bases to trimming and J lost 6 bases, with 11 bases between them. The CDR3 sequence is 13 residues long. The germline V gene encodes CDR1 LNHDA and CDR2 SQIVND (reference sequence).